The rows below give T cell receptor beta chains drawn from one sample of a study of T cells in Graves' hyperthyroidism and ophthalmopathy. MiXCR, applied by TCRdb to the multiplex PCR reads, yields one record per CDR3 protein. The profile covers some 690,000 distinct CDR3 sequences, with roughly a sixth appearing a single time and about 16% taken by the ten largest. Sequenced material: blood. These receptors all stem from a man aged 50 to 60 with Graves' hyperthyroidism. The CDR3 runs from the conserved cysteine through the conserved F or W. A D gene is named only where the DNA matches it firmly. Expanded clones get a size class; other rows say once, few or many, or leave the size out.

d_call j_call v_call clone_size cdr3_length cdr3_aa cdr3_nt
- TRBJ2-1 TRBV27 - 14 CASRGDYSYNEQFF TGTGCCAGCAGGGGGGATTACTCCTACAATGAGCAGTTCTTC
TRBD1 TRBJ2-1 TRBV20-1 many 16 CSARYALKGAGNEQFF TGCAGTGCTAGATATGCTTTGAAGGGGGCAGGGAATGAGCAGTTCTTC
- TRBJ1-3 TRBV5-5 few 17 CASSLDDSGYSGNTIYF TGTGCCAGCAGCTTGGATGACAGCGGGTATAGTGGAAACACCATATATTTT
TRBD2 TRBJ2-3 TRBV14 many 16 CASSRLTSGSSDTQYF TGTGCCAGCAGCCGTTTGACTAGCGGGAGTTCAGATACGCAGTATTTT
TRBD2 TRBJ2-1 TRBV11-1 - 16 CASSLGLAGVRNEQFF TGTGCCAGCAGCTTAGGACTAGCGGGAGTTCGGAATGAGCAGTTCTTC
TRBD2 TRBJ2-7 TRBV28 - 15 CASSSQTSGRNEQCF TGTGCCAGCAGTTCCCAGACTAGCGGGAGAAACGAGCAGTGCTTC
- TRBJ2-7 TRBV2 many 13 CATALTGTHEQYF TGTGCCACTGCGCTGACAGGTACCCACGAGCAGTACTTC
TRBD2 TRBJ2-3 TRBV11-2 - 18 CASSPPPLAGGGVDTQYF TGTGCCAGCAGCCCCCCCCCCCTAGCGGGAGGGGGAGTAGATACGCAGTATTTT
TRBD2 TRBJ2-2 TRBV11-3 many 17 CASSLDLSAGGTGELFF TGTGCCAGCAGCTTAGATCTGTCAGCGGGAGGGACCGGGGAGCTGTTTTTT
- TRBJ2-7 TRBV3-1 many 16 CASSQDWGGESYEQYF TGTGCCAGCAGCCAAGATTGGGGAGGTGAGTCTTACGAGCAGTACTTC
- TRBJ2-1 TRBV28 few 17 CASRPRSLGVAYNEQFF TGTGCCAGCAGACCAAGAAGTCTGGGAGTCGCCTACAATGAGCAGTTCTTC
TRBD2 TRBJ2-3 TRBV12-3/TRBV12-4 few 17 CASSTGLAGSFGDTQYF TGTGCCAGCAGTACGGGACTAGCGGGAAGTTTTGGAGATACGCAGTATTTT
- TRBJ1-1 TRBV20-1 few 12 CSASQGVTEAFF TGCAGTGCTAGTCAGGGTGTCACTGAAGCTTTCTTT
- TRBJ2-2 TRBV7-2 many 14 CASSSYRETGELFF TGTGCCAGCAGTTCCTATCGGGAGACCGGGGAGCTGTTTTTT
TRBD1 TRBJ2-7 TRBV4-2 once 15 CASSQEGNRGYEQYF TGTGCCAGCAGCCAAGAGGGGAACAGGGGTTACGAGCAGTACTTC
- TRBJ2-7 TRBV20-1 many 16 CSARTGLASGIHEQYF TGCAGTGCTAGGACAGGGTTGGCTAGCGGTATCCACGAGCAGTACTTC
- TRBJ2-5 TRBV6-2/TRBV6-3 few 15 CASSFLAPEQETQYF TGTGCCAGCAGTTTCCTAGCGCCCGAACAAGAGACCCAGTACTTC
TRBD2 TRBJ2-7 TRBV28 - 15 CASPPGTSGNYEQYF TGTGCCAGTCCCCCCGGGACTAGCGGAAACTACGAGCAGTACTTC
- TRBJ1-1 TRBV12-3/TRBV12-4 many 13 CASRTMENTEAFF TGTGCCAGCAGAACCATGGAGAACACTGAAGCTTTCTTT
- TRBJ1-1 TRBV25-1 few 15 CASRPNGPMNTEAFF TGTGCCAGCAGACCCAATGGGCCGATGAACACTGAAGCTTTCTTT
- TRBJ1-1 TRBV4-1 - 14 CASSQPPEPAEAFF TGCGCCAGCAGCCAGCCGCCCGAACCCGCTGAAGCTTTCTTT
- TRBJ2-7 TRBV9 few 12 CASGRGVYEQYF TGTGCCAGCGGAAGGGGGGTCTACGAGCAGTACTTC
TRBD1 TRBJ2-7 TRBV4-1 - 15 CASSQGDSRSYEQYF TGCGCCAGCAGCCAAGGGGACAGTAGATCCTACGAGCAGTACTTC
- TRBJ2-7 TRBV20-1 - 14 CSAERSGGGYEQYF TGCAGTGCTGAAAGGTCCGGCGGCGGCTACGAGCAGTACTTC
- TRBJ2-7 TRBV2 many 13 CASTPIPSYEQYF TGTGCCAGCACCCCTATTCCATCCTACGAGCAGTACTTC
TRBD1 TRBJ1-2 TRBV24-1 - 13 CATSKDRGYGYTF TGTGCCACCAGTAAGGACAGGGGGTACGGCTACACCTTC
- TRBJ2-5 TRBV30 many 16 CAWSALGVGVLETQYF TGTGCCTGGAGTGCACTAGGGGTCGGAGTATTAGAGACCCAGTACTTC
TRBD1 TRBJ2-7 TRBV5-1 few 15 CASSQGQGATYEQYF TGCGCCAGCAGCCAGGGACAGGGGGCAACCTACGAGCAGTACTTC
TRBD1 TRBJ2-3 TRBV6-1 - 17 CASSAQDRGPLGDTQYF TGTGCCAGCAGTGCCCAAGACAGGGGGCCTTTAGGAGATACGCAGTATTTT
TRBD1 TRBJ2-7 TRBV27 many 14 CASSNRDSSYEQYF TGTGCCAGCAGTAACCGGGACAGCTCCTACGAGCAGTACTTC
TRBD2 TRBJ2-1 TRBV19 - 14 CATQLAGAGNEQFF TGTGCCACGCAATTAGCGGGAGCGGGCAATGAGCAGTTCTTC
TRBD1 TRBJ1-2 TRBV12-3/TRBV12-4 many 15 CASKDNRGPNYGYTF TGTGCCAGCAAAGATAACAGGGGGCCTAACTATGGCTACACCTTC
TRBD2 TRBJ2-7 TRBV27 many 15 CASRRTGTSLEEQYF TGTGCCAGCAGAAGAACCGGGACTAGCCTGGAGGAGCAGTACTTC
- TRBJ1-2 TRBV6-1 many 13 CASRMDWNYGYTF TGTGCCAGCAGGATGGACTGGAACTATGGCTACACCTTC
- TRBJ2-1 TRBV20-1 many 13 CSGSDSGDNEQFF TGCAGTGGATCGGACAGTGGGGACAATGAGCAGTTCTTC
- TRBJ1-1 TRBV4-3 - 13 CASSQGFHTEAFF TGCGCCAGCAGCCAGGGTTTCCACACTGAAGCTTTCTTT
TRBD1 TRBJ1-1 TRBV11-2 - 17 CASSLDGTGGGSTEAFF TGTGCCAGCAGCTTAGACGGGACAGGGGGCGGAAGCACTGAAGCTTTCTTT
- TRBJ1-5 TRBV7-2 many 13 CASSPPGGQPQHF TGTGCCAGCAGCCCCCCTGGGGGTCAGCCCCAGCATTTT
TRBD1 TRBJ1-5 TRBV12-3/TRBV12-4 many 16 CASSLARQGGIQPQHF TGTGCCAGCAGTTTAGCCCGACAGGGAGGGATTCAGCCCCAGCATTTT
TRBD1 TRBJ1-2 TRBV3-1 - 16 CASSQDPPGQGYGYTF TGTGCCAGCAGCCAAGATCCTCCGGGACAGGGGTATGGCTACACCTTC
TRBD1 TRBJ2-7 TRBV28 many 15 CASSLFRDRGFEQYF TGTGCCAGCAGTTTATTCCGGGACAGGGGGTTCGAGCAGTACTTC
- TRBJ2-1 TRBV2 many 14 CASSEGLAVNEQFF TGTGCCAGCAGTGAAGGGTTAGCGGTTAATGAGCAGTTCTTC
TRBD2 TRBJ2-5 TRBV30 few 16 CAWGPSLAGVRETQYF TGTGCCTGGGGACCGTCACTAGCGGGAGTGAGAGAGACCCAGTACTTC
- TRBJ1-1 TRBV5-6 - 15 CASSLERGLRTEAFF TGTGCCAGCAGCTTGGAACGGGGGCTGAGAACTGAAGCTTTCTTT
- TRBJ2-6 TRBV20-1 few 17 CSANDREGLGGANVLTF TGCAGTGCTAACGACAGGGAGGGCCTTGGAGGGGCCAACGTCCTGACTTTC
- TRBJ2-2 TRBV28 few 14 CASTREWETGELFF TGTGCCAGCACACGGGAGTGGGAGACCGGGGAGCTGTTTTTT
- TRBJ1-2 TRBV27 many 15 CASSLRSLSSYGYTF TGTGCCAGCAGTTTACGGTCACTATCTTCCTATGGCTACACCTTC
- TRBJ1-2 TRBV6-1 - 13 CASSGERAYGYTF TGTGCCAGCAGTGGAGAGAGGGCCTATGGCTACACCTTC
- TRBJ1-1 TRBV25-1 few 13 CASSKELNTEAFF TGTGCCAGCAGTAAGGAATTAAACACTGAAGCTTTCTTT
- TRBJ1-2 TRBV30 - 14 CAWGAREPNYGYTF TGTGCCTGGGGGGCAAGGGAGCCTAACTATGGCTACACCTTC
TRBD1 TRBJ2-3 TRBV24-1 many 15 CATSVSRGLTDTQYF TGTGCCACCAGTGTTAGCAGGGGGCTCACAGATACGCAGTATTTT
TRBD2 TRBJ2-3 TRBV7-9 few 15 CASSPRELAGDTQYF TGTGCCAGCAGCCCCCGGGAACTAGCGGGAGATACGCAGTATTTT
- TRBJ1-1 TRBV12-3/TRBV12-4 many 13 CATLWTENTEAFF TGTGCCACCCTCTGGACGGAGAACACTGAAGCTTTCTTT
TRBD1 TRBJ2-1 TRBV20-1 few 15 CSALPPGQGSNEQFF TGCAGTGCTTTGCCTCCGGGACAGGGAAGCAATGAGCAGTTCTTC
TRBD2 TRBJ2-3 TRBV27 many 16 CASSSLAGASTDTQYF TGTGCCAGCAGTTCGTTAGCGGGGGCTAGCACAGATACGCAGTATTTT
- TRBJ2-1 TRBV30 few 17 CAWSLGLPWRVGNEQFF TGTGCCTGGAGTCTCGGACTACCCTGGAGGGTTGGAAATGAGCAGTTCTTC
TRBD1 TRBJ2-7 TRBV7-2 few 15 CASTSPRTGVWEQYF TGTGCCAGCACCTCCCCCCGGACAGGGGTATGGGAGCAGTACTTC